This T cell receptor (beta chain) was profiled in a study of regulatory T cells in long-lasting Graves disease. This clonotype was counted at least ten times. Time point reported: newly diagnosed GD, antithyroid drugs for less than 3 months. Following extraction of RNA from PBMCs, that RNA was used to make the TCR library. The TCR beta library used iRepertoire HTBI primers with Arm-PCR amplification of CDR3. Each CDR3 protein gets one entry after TCRdb re-called the multiplex PCR reads with MiXCR. The sample lists about 330,000 distinct CDR3 sequences; about 17% were seen once. V was trimmed by 5 bases and J by 8 bases, leaving 17 bases between them. CDR1 and CDR2 (germline): KGHDR, SFDVKD. The CDR3 loop spans 14 amino acids. In addition, the sample was reused for a study of T cells in Graves' hyperthyroidism and ophthalmopathy. From that study: Researchers defined stable Graves' hyperthyroidism as no ophthalmopathy progression within 18 months. The patients, who ranged from 18 to 65 in age, presented with newly diagnosed hyperthyroidism lasting under 2 months.

This receptor was taken from a woman aged 18 to 35 with Graves disease. The input for sequencing was peripheral blood mononuclear cells (PBMCs), taken at new diagnosis, from a patient treated with antithyroid drugs. The chain employs TRBV24-1 and TRBJ1-2, with a possible D match to TRBD1 (5 bases). The DNA of the CDR3 is TGTGCCACCAGTGCCACGAGAAGAGGGGAGGGCTACACCTTC. It translates to CATSATRRGEGYTF.